The clone carrying this T cell receptor beta chain was seen a few times. Assembly of TCR beta libraries relied on iRepertoire HTBI primers together with Arm-PCR of CDR3 regions. TCRdb redid the calling of the multiplex PCR reads with MiXCR, one entry per CDR3 protein. The sample carries about 420,000 distinct CDR3 sequences, 15% to 20% recorded once. The data belong to a study of regulatory T cells in long-lasting Graves disease. Time point here: newly diagnosed GD, antithyroid drugs for less than 3 months. Extracted RNA from PBMCs served as the source of the TCR library. The CDR3 is made up of 13 amino acids. Per germline, CDR1 GTSNPN and CDR2 SVGIG (reference sequence). The ends were cut back, 2 bases at V and 8 bases at J, with 15 bases in the middle. These data also formed part of another study, on T cells in Graves' hyperthyroidism and ophthalmopathy.

This clonotype originated in a woman younger than 35 with Graves disease. The chain carries TRBV30 and TRBJ1-2; D is unclear. The source was peripheral blood mononuclear cells (PBMCs), collected at new diagnosis, from a patient treated with antithyroid drugs. In DNA, the CDR3 is TGTGCCTGGAGTAAAAGACTGGAGGGCGGCTACACCTTC. Its translation is CAWSKRLEGGYTF.